What follows are 14 T cell receptor beta chains derived from one specimen sequenced in a study of early T cells in non-severe SARS-CoV-2 infection. From the 5' RACE reads, TCRdb called clonotypes with MiXCR, one entry per CDR3 protein. Here the sample spans around 67,000 distinct CDR3 sequences, roughly an eighth being singletons. Source material: whole blood. The receptors here all came from an adult who was a healthcare worker with PCR-confirmed SARS-CoV-2 infection or an uninfected control (not recorded which).

J is TRBJ1-6 and V is TRBV28; 10 bases fit TRBD1. Germline-derived CDR1 and CDR2 are MDHEN and SYDVKM. CDR3 size: 16 residues. V was pared by 0 bases and J by 5 bases, with 1 base of the junction left unmatched. The CDR3: CASSLWGQGNNSPLHF. The CDR3 bases are TGTGCCAGCAGTTTATGGGGACAGGGGAATAATTCACCCCTCCACTTT.

The table lists this clonotype with many counts. The chain recombines TRBV7-8 with TRBJ2-7, with D unclear. The V end was cut by 1 base, the J end by 1 base, with 11 bases between. The CDR3 totals 15 residues. Germline values: CDR1 SGHVS, CDR2 FQNEAQ. CDR3 protein: CASSLESVLSYEQYF. CDR3 sequence (DNA): TGTGCCAGCAGCTTAGAATCGGTACTATCCTACGAGCAGTACTTC.

Ten or more counts support this clonotype. The chain carries TRBV6-5 and TRBJ2-7; D unclear. Germline loops: CDR1 MNHEY, CDR2 SVGAGI. Trimming pared 4 bases from V and 4 bases from J, leaving 17 bases between. CDR3 length equals 15 residues. The CDR3 coding sequence is TGTGCCAGCAGTTTCGGGTCAGCCCCGCCATACGAGCAGTACTTC. It encodes CASSFGSAPPYEQYF.

The rearrangement links TRBV4-2 to TRBJ2-3, with D perhaps being TRBD1 or TRBD2 (5 bases each). The CDR3 runs 12 residues. Germline-derived CDR1 and CDR2 are LGHNA and YNFKEQ. Trimming removed 11 bases at V and 2 bases at J, with 11 bases between. The chain's CDR3 is CAGRDDTDTQYF. In nucleotides, the CDR3 is TGTGCCGGTCGGGACGACACAGATACGCAGTATTTT.

This rearrangement joins TRBV6-1 to TRBJ2-1; D might be TRBD2 (5 bases). This CDR3 has 14 amino acids. CDR1 and CDR2 (germline): MNHNS, SASEGT. V lost 7 bases and J lost 8, with 18 bases in between. The CDR3 DNA follows: TGTGCCAGCATAAAGGAGGAAGGTGTCCATGAGCAGTTCTTC. Translating gives CASIKEEGVHEQFF.

The table lists this clonotype with many counts. CDR3 in DNA: TGTGCCAGCAGCTTTTCCGGTCCCGGGGAGCAGACCCAGTACTTC. The encoded protein is CASSFSGPGEQTQYF. The chain joins TRBV7-9 to TRBJ2-5, with a tentative D call TRBD2 (5 bases). The CDR3 extends over 15 amino acids. The V end was cut by 3 bases, the J end by 6 bases, with 17 bases between. Looked up from germline, CDR1 is SEHNR and CDR2 is FQNEAQ (reference sequence).

This sequence joins TRBV6-2 or TRBV6-3 and TRBJ1-1; D remains unclear. Looked up from germline, CDR1 is MNHEY and CDR2 is SVGEGT. The CDR3 runs to 13 residues. V lost 7 bases and J 4 bases, leaving 13 bases between the germline ends. This CDR3 reads CASTPEVSTEAFF. As DNA, the CDR3 is TGTGCCAGCACCCCAGAAGTTTCCACTGAAGCTTTCTTT.

This clonotype was detected many times. V is TRBV10-1 and J is TRBJ2-7; D gene ambiguous. Between the trimmed V and J ends, which lost 5 bases and 1 base, there was a span of 6 bases. This CDR3 is 12 amino acids long. Germline CDR1 is WNHNN and CDR2 is SYGVQD (reference sequence). In DNA form, the CDR3 reads TGCGCCAGCAGTACGAATTCCTACGAGCAGTACTTC. As protein: CASSTNSYEQYF.

This clonotype was seen many times. The CDR3, as DNA: TGTGCCTGGAGTGTTGGGATGGGGCCAAACACCATATATTTT. This encodes CAWSVGMGPNTIYF. The V call is TRBV30, the J call TRBJ1-3; D is possibly TRBD1 (5 bases). This CDR3 has 14 residues. V was trimmed by 0 bases and J by 6 bases, leaving 12 bases between them. Germline CDR1 and CDR2: GTSNPN and SVGIG (reference sequence).

This clonotype was observed many times. The V and J genes are TRBV5-1 and TRBJ2-7, with 9 bases matching TRBD2. CDR1 is SGHRS, CDR2 YFSETQ, per germline. CDR3 length: 16 amino acids. V gave up 3 bases and J gave up 1 base; unmatched junction bases: 8. CDR3 region: CASSSIAGVPSYEQYF. The CDR3, as DNA: TGCGCCAGCAGCTCAATAGCGGGAGTCCCTTCCTACGAGCAGTACTTC. Combining the CDR3 with reference TRBV5-1 and TRBJ2-7 gives the whole variable domain KAGVTQTPRYLIKTRGQQVTLSCSPISGHRSVSWYQQTPGQGLQFLFEYFSETQRNKGNFPGRFSGRQFSNSRSEMNVSTLELGDSALYLCASSSIAGVPSYEQYFGPGTRLTVT.

This clonotype was picked up many times. The chain employs TRBV5-4 and TRBJ2-7, with a tentative D call TRBD1 (6 bases). CDR3 length equals 12 residues. The germline V and J ends were trimmed by 4 bases and 6 bases, with 11 bases remaining between them. Germline CDR1 is SGHNT and CDR2 is YYREEE (reference sequence). The CDR3 is CASSLQGPEQYF. The CDR3 DNA reads as TGTGCCAGCAGCCTACAGGGCCCCGAGCAGTACTTC.

The chain recombines TRBV28 with TRBJ2-7; D is uncertain. Deletions cut 4 bases from V and 0 bases from J, with 10 bases between. CDR3 length equals 14 residues. The V gene's germline CDR1 is MDHEN and CDR2 SYDVKM. The CDR3 loop reads CASSSQLSSYEQYF. The CDR3 DNA sequence: TGTGCCAGCAGTTCCCAGCTTAGCTCCTACGAGCAGTACTTC.

This clonotype was detected ten times or more. This chain joins TRBV29-1 and TRBJ2-4; possibly TRBD2 for D (6 bases). Germline-derived CDR1 and CDR2 are SQVTM and ANQGSEA. V was clipped by 2 bases and J by 4 bases, with 6 bases between them. CDR3 length: 12 amino acids. CDR3 sequence (DNA): TGCAGCGTTGAAAGCGGGAAAAACATTCAGTACTTC. Translating it yields CSVESGKNIQYF.

In this sample, this clonotype is medium-sized (0.01 to 0.1%). V gene TRBV7-9 combines with J gene TRBJ2-7; 10 bases line up with TRBD1. The CDR3 covers 16 residues. Germline trimming cut 2 bases from V and 2 bases from J; bases unmatched to any gene: 6. Germline V gene lookup returns CDR1 SEHNR and CDR2 FQNEAQ (reference sequence). The CDR3 coding sequence is TGTGCCAGCAGCTTACCCACGGGACAGGGGACCTACGAGCAGTACTTC. Protein sequence: CASSLPTGQGTYEQYF.